The entry below describes one T cell receptor (beta chain). Antigen specificity is unknown. This CDR3 is 13 amino acids long. Germline CDR1 SEHNR, CDR2 FQNEAQ (reference sequence). V lost 5 bases to trimming and J lost 12 bases, with 17 bases between them. TCRdb recomputed calls from the 5' RACE reads with MiXCR, one row per CDR3 protein. The table includes roughly 340,000 distinct CDR3 sequences, more than 20% detected once. This specimen belongs to a study of T-cell memory formation after mild COVID-19. Study at large: TCR clusters were mostly donor specific.

Study results and limitations: Cross-reactive memory apparently joined, as some responding clones appeared in pre-infection memory. Clones that shrank (day 15 to 85) were balanced CD4/CD8, whereas later expanders leaned CD4+.

This receptor was obtained from a man in his late teens or twenties who had mild COVID-19 (a few samples of this study predate the infection). Cell type and time point are not known. Sequenced sample: PBMCs or a T cell subset sorted from them (not recorded which). V gene TRBV7-9 combines with J gene TRBJ2-1; D is unresolved. CDR3 sequence (DNA): TGTGCCAGCAGCCCCGGCGCGGTCTTTGGGCAGTTCTTC. It is translated as CASSPGAVFGQFF.